A single sample is the source of the 8 T cell receptor beta chains below, sequenced in a study of blood T cell repertoires in COVID-19. Generated by immunoSEQ multiplex PCR, the TCRdb table keeps only in-frame clones and is missing some. The sample shows approximately 51,000 clones, 87% of them seen only once. The sample taken for sequencing was peripheral blood. The source of these receptors is a woman of 80 years or more with COVID-19, enrolled during active disease.

The gene calls are TRBV14 and TRBJ1-5, with D perhaps TRBD1 (5 bases). Germline V CDR1 and CDR2: SGHDN, FVKESK. Trimming removed 0 bases at V and 5 bases at J, with 14 bases between. This CDR3 spans 16 amino acids. In DNA, the CDR3 is TGTGCCAGCAGCCAAGAGCAGGGCCCCGCCGATCAGCCCCAGCATTTT. Protein: CASSQEQGPADQPQHF.

This chain links TRBV7-8 with TRBJ2-7; 10 positions match TRBD1. Losses at the gene ends were 5 bases for V and 5 bases for J; bases not matched to a gene: 3. The CDR3 is 13 amino acids. The germline CDR1 and CDR2 sequences are SGHVS and FQNEAQ. CDR3 nucleotides: TGTGCCAGCAGCGAGGACAGGGGGAACGAGCAGTACTTC. Translating it yields CASSEDRGNEQYF.

This chain links TRBV30 with TRBJ2-7; 7 nucleotides line up with TRBD1. Trimming took 4 bases from V and 4 from J; bases not matched to a gene: 10. This CDR3 is 14 amino acids long. Per the germline V gene, CDR1 is GTSNPN and CDR2 is SVGIG (reference sequence). The CDR3 here is CAWISTGQKYEQYF. CDR3 nucleotides: TGTGCCTGGATTTCGACGGGACAGAAGTACGAGCAGTACTTC.

The V and J genes are TRBV6-5 and TRBJ1-1, with a possible D match to TRBD1 (5 bases). The CDR3 contains 14 residues. Germline values: CDR1 MNHEY, CDR2 SVGAGI. With 6 bases removed from V and 7 bases from J, the gap between germline ends came to 18 bases. CDR3 protein: CASSLDGGRGEAFF. The CDR3, as DNA: TGTGCCAGCAGCCTTGACGGGGGTAGAGGTGAAGCTTTCTTT.

The chain has TRBV28 and TRBJ1-1; D gene ambiguous. The CDR3 has 15 amino acids. Germline lookup yields CDR1 MDHEN and CDR2 SYDVKM. V was shortened by 2 bases and J by 1 base, with 11 bases between the two germline ends. The CDR3 bases are TGTGCCAGCAGTTTACTCCTCACCGGGAACACTGAAGCTTTCTTT. Translated, it gives CASSLLLTGNTEAFF.

The chain employs TRBV6-6 and TRBJ1-1; D is possibly TRBD1 (6 bases). Per germline, CDR1 MNHNY and CDR2 SVGAGI (reference sequence). The CDR3 spans 13 residues. V was shortened by 5 bases and J by 3 bases, with 10 bases between the two germline ends. CDR3 in amino acids: CASSRRQDTEAFF. CDR3 in DNA: TGTGCCAGCAGTCGCAGACAGGACACTGAAGCTTTCTTT.

CDR3 sequence: CASSLPPGGEQYF. CDR3 in DNA: TGCGCCAGCAGCTTACCCCCTGGAGGCGAGCAGTACTTC. The chain carries TRBV5-1 and TRBJ2-7; D perhaps matches TRBD2 (5 bases). CDR1 and CDR2 from the germline V gene are SGHRS and YFSETQ. V dropped 2 bases and J dropped 6 bases, with 12 bases sitting between them. This CDR3 has 13 residues.

The rearrangement uses TRBV15 and TRBJ2-7, with no clear D. The CDR3 is 18 residues long. Trimming cost V 0 bases and J 2 bases, with 20 bases left between them. The germline CDR1 and CDR2 sequences are LNHNV and YYDKDF (reference sequence). The CDR3 loop reads CATSRDYSQTRSAYEQYF. CDR3 in DNA: TGTGCCACCAGCAGAGATTATTCCCAGACACGATCCGCCTACGAGCAGTACTTC.